The clone carrying this TCR beta chain appeared a single time. The data derive from a study of PD-L1 blockade in urothelial cancer. The wider study: Across blood samples, T cells had a median count of about 140,000.

Some clones are missing from TCRdb's copy, which holds only in-frame ones; the method was immunoSEQ multiplex PCR. The sample has around 35,000 clones, over 75% seen once; the top ten hold around 20%. The TCR originated in a man in his sixties with urothelial cancer. Source: PBMCs, taken around atezolizumab (anti-PD-L1) treatment.

The CDR3 DNA reads as TGTGCCAGCAGTTTTGGACTCTTGTATGGCTACACCTTC. Amino acid sequence: CASSFGLLYGYTF. The chain employs TRBV28 and TRBJ1-2; the D is unclear. The CDR3 extends over 13 amino acids. V lost 3 bases, J lost 5 bases, and 10 bases lay in between. CDR1 MDHEN and CDR2 SYDVKM come from the germline V gene.